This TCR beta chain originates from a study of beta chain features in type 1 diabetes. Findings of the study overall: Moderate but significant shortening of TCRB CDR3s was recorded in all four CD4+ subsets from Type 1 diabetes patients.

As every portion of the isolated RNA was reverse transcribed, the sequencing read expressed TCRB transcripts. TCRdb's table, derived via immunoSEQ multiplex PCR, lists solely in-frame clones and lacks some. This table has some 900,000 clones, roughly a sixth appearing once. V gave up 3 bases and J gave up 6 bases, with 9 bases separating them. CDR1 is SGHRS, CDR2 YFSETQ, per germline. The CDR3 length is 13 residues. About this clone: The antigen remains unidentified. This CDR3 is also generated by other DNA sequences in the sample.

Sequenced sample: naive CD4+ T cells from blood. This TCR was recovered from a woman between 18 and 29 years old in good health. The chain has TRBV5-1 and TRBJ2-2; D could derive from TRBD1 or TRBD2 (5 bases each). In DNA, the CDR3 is TGCGCCAGCAGCTCCCAGGGACCCGGGGAGCTGTTTTTT. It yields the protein CASSSQGPGELFF.